The present TCR beta chain was sequenced within a study of beta chain features in type 1 diabetes. On the study more broadly: All samples yielded over 95,000,000 examined sorted cells.

Findings of the study overall: Researchers report that Type 1 diabetes patients had moderately but significantly shorter TCRB CDR3s across all four CD4+ subsets. Unsettled here was the matter of whether HLA type influences TCRB rearrangement.

Germline V CDR1 and CDR2: SQVTM, ANQGSEA. V dropped 6 bases and J dropped 6 bases, with 8 bases sitting between them. The length of the CDR3 is 10 residues. In regard to this clone: Its specificity is not known.

The authors reverse transcribed all of the isolated RNA, so sequencing captured expressed TCRB transcripts. Using immunoSEQ multiplex PCR, the repertoire was profiled, and TCRdb retains in-frame clones only, with some absent. The table includes 600,000 to 700,000 clones, around 12% detected once. This receptor was obtained from a man aged 30 to 45 with type 1 diabetes. The sample taken for sequencing was naive CD4+ T cells from blood. The chain uses TRBV29-1 and TRBJ1-1; D not certain. CDR3 loop: CSVGVAEAFF. In DNA, the CDR3 is TGCAGCGTCGGGGTGGCTGAAGCTTTCTTT.